The 3 T cell receptor beta chains given below trace back to one sample, sequenced in a study of Graves' ophthalmopathy and Graves' hyperthyroidism. RNA transcripts were the source from which TCR beta CDR3 regions were amplified. A first-round RT-PCR used HTBI primers, followed by a second-round multiplex PCR. MiXCR, run by TCRdb on the multiplex PCR reads, gives a single entry per CDR3 protein. In the table there are 400,000 or so distinct CDR3 sequences, 15% of which are singletons. Sequencing was performed on peripheral blood. These TCRs come from a woman between 18 and 30 years old with stable Graves' hyperthyroidism.

This clonotype was recorded a few times. CDR3 in amino acids: CATLDRGSGYTF. The CDR3 nucleotides read TGTGCCACCTTAGACAGGGGCTCTGGCTACACCTTC. The V gene is TRBV27, the J gene TRBJ1-2, with 8 bases lining up with TRBD1. CDR3 length: 12 residues. Germline assignment: CDR1 MNHEY and CDR2 SMNVEV (reference sequence). J gave up 7 bases and V 10 bases, and 8 bases lay outside the gene matches.

This clonotype was detected ten times or more. The chain is built from TRBV12-3 or TRBV12-4 and TRBJ1-2; D is uncertain. The CDR3 is 13 residues long. V was cut by 4 bases and J by 8 bases, with 14 bases left in between. Here the CDR3 DNA reads TGTGCCAGCAGTTGGGAATGGGTGAGCGGCTACACCTTC. This gives the protein CASSWEWVSGYTF.

The V call is TRBV12-3 or TRBV12-4, the J call TRBJ1-5, with D unclear. Between the trimmed V and J ends, which lost 6 bases and 1 base, there was a span of 10 bases. The CDR3 runs to 14 residues. The CDR3 coding sequence is TGTGCCAGCAGCTCCTTTCGGAGCAATCAGCCCCAGCATTTT. It translates to CASSSFRSNQPQHF.